Here is one TCR beta chain with its context. Profiled with immunoSEQ multiplex PCR; TCRdb holds only in-frame clones, not every one. The repertoire has 45,000 to 65,000 clones, 84% of them found once; the top ten carry 5.5% to 7.5%. Every patient provided from 1 to 8 samples, collected pretreatment and on-treatment. This sample was included in a study of PD-L1 blockade in urothelial cancer. About the research overall: About nine tenths of the roughly 29 patients comprised males who had bladder-origin urothelial cancer. Prior chemotherapy regimens per patient numbered 0 to 3.

V was pared by 0 bases and J by 4 bases, with 14 bases between. There are 16 residues in the CDR3. CDR1 and CDR2 (germline): LNHNV, YYDKDF (reference sequence). The starting material was PBMCs, obtained around atezolizumab (anti-PD-L1) treatment. The receptor's source is a man aged 40-55 years with urothelial cancer. The chain is built from TRBV15 and TRBJ2-3; perhaps TRBD1 as D (6 bases). CDR3 DNA: TGTGCCACCAGCAGAGATCGAGGCAGGGGCCCAGATACGCAGTATTTT. Translating gives CATSRDRGRGPDTQYF. The full variable domain, with the rest looked up from reference TRBV15 and TRBJ2-3, is DAMVIQNPRYQVTQFGKPVTLSCSQTLNHNVMYWYQQKSSQAPKLLFHYYDKDFNNEADTPDNFQSRRPNTSFCFLDIRSPGLGDTAMYLCATSRDRGRGPDTQYFGPGTRLTVL.